These T cell receptor beta chains were read from a single sample in a study of graft-versus-host responses after intestinal transplantation. Some clones are missing from TCRdb's copy, which holds only in-frame ones; the method was immunoSEQ multiplex PCR. The sample carries around 100,000 clones, about 92% recorded once. For these receptors, no antigen is known. Sequences were derived from unstimulated CD8+ T cells sorted from spleen or lymph node cells, sampled before transplant. These receptors were obtained from a human donor who was the organ donor for an intestinal transplant. Each CDR3 is given with its conserved first and last residue. The D gene is left open where the match is weak. The size field is filled for only some rows; it gives once, few, many or a size class.

V gene,D gene,clone size,J gene,CDR3 length,CDR3 DNA,CDR3 protein
TRBV10-3,-,once,TRBJ2-1,11,TGTGCCATCATCGCAAGGAATGAGCAGTTCTTC,CAIIARNEQFF
TRBV5-6,-,-,TRBJ1-6,17,TGTGCCAGCGCCCGAGGACCGTTGGGGGGATTCGGTTCACCCCTCCACTTT,CASARGPLGGFGSPLHF
TRBV28,-,-,TRBJ1-4,13,TGTGCCAGCAGTTTATTCGACAGTAAAGGGTCGTTTTTT,CASSLFDSKGSFF
TRBV5-3,TRBD2,-,TRBJ2-7,15,TGTGCCAGAAGCTTGGAACTAGCGGGACACGACGAGCAGTACTTC,CARSLELAGHDEQYF
TRBV16,-,-,TRBJ1-1,14,TGTGCCAGCAGCCAAGGGGGGGCGAACACTGAAGCTTTCTTT,CASSQGGANTEAFF
TRBV4-2,TRBD1,-,TRBJ2-2,17,TGTGCCAGCAGCCAAGAAACGACAGGGGGCAGCACCGGGGAGCTGTTTTTT,CASSQETTGGSTGELFF
TRBV7-8,-,-,TRBJ2-7,13,TGTGCCAGCAGCCTTGGAAGGCGCCTGGAGCAGTACTTC,CASSLGRRLEQYF
TRBV18,-,-,TRBJ2-3,12,TGTGCCAGCTCACCGGACAGTCGGACGCAGTATTTT,CASSPDSRTQYF
TRBV5-1,-,-,TRBJ2-1,14,TGTGCCAGCATGCATGTGTTCAGGGGCAATGAGCAGTTCTTC,CASMHVFRGNEQFF
TRBV9,-,-,TRBJ1-1,15,TGTGCCAGCAGCAAAGACCAATTTCTGAACGCTGAAGCTTTCTTT,CASSKDQFLNAEAFF
TRBV5-1,TRBD2,-,TRBJ2-7,18,TGCGCCAGCAGCTTCACTAGCGGGAGGGCAACAGGGGCCTACGAGCAGTACTTC,CASSFTSGRATGAYEQYF
TRBV7-6,TRBD2,-,TRBJ2-1,13,TGTGCCAGCAGCTCGGAGCGGGGTAATGAGCAGTTCTTC,CASSSERGNEQFF
TRBV28,-,-,TRBJ1-4,15,TGTGCCAGCAGTCCCCGGGTAGGAACTAATGAAAAACTGTTTTTT,CASSPRVGTNEKLFF
TRBV2,TRBD2,-,TRBJ2-7,16,TGTGCCAGCAGCGATGGACTAGCGGAGCCGCATGGCGAGCAGTACTTC,CASSDGLAEPHGEQYF
TRBV7-7,-,-,TRBJ1-4,13,TGTGCTAGCAGCTTAGCTTGGGGAGAAAAACTGTTTTTT,CASSLAWGEKLFF
TRBV30,-,-,TRBJ2-1,14,TGTGCCTGGAGTTCGGACTCGGGCTACAATGAGCAGTTCTTC,CAWSSDSGYNEQFF
TRBV19,TRBD1,-,TRBJ2-5,15,TGTGCCAGTAGTCTCGGACAGGGGGCGAGAGAGACCCAGTACTTC,CASSLGQGARETQYF
TRBV7-6,-,-,TRBJ2-2,16,TGTGCCAGCAGCCAAGTGGCCGGCCGGGGCACCGGGGAGCTGTTTTTT,CASSQVAGRGTGELFF
TRBV21-1,-,-,TRBJ2-7,16,TGTGCCAGCAGCCGCCCCGGGACAGGGCTATCCTACGAGCAGTACTTC,CASSRPGTGLSYEQYF
TRBV10-3,-,-,TRBJ2-7,13,TGTGCCATCAGCGGGGACTTTATCTACGAGCAGTACTTC,CAISGDFIYEQYF
TRBV4-1,-,-,TRBJ1-1,14,TGCGCCAGCAGCCACCTCCGGGGGACCACTGAAGCTTTCTTT,CASSHLRGTTEAFF
TRBV6-5,TRBD1,-,TRBJ2-5,14,TGTGCCAGCAGTCTTACAGGGGTTGGGGAGACCCAGTACTTC,CASSLTGVGETQYF
TRBV19,TRBD2,-,TRBJ2-2,14,TGTGCCAGTAGTATACTAGCGGGCACCGGGGAGCTGTTTTTT,CASSILAGTGELFF
TRBV6-5,-,-,TRBJ2-2,13,TGTGCCAGCAGCATACTATACACCGGGGAGCTGTTTTTT,CASSILYTGELFF
TRBV5-1,-,-,TRBJ1-1,15,TGCGCCAGCAGCGAATTAACAGGGATTAACACTGAAGCTTTCTTT,CASSELTGINTEAFF
TRBV2,TRBD2,-,TRBJ2-3,14,TGTGCCAGAGGACTAGCGATCCACACAGATACGCAGTATTTT,CARGLAIHTDTQYF
TRBV9,TRBD2,-,TRBJ2-2,15,TGTGCCAGCAGCGCCGGGACTAGCCTGACCGGGGAGCTGTTTTTT,CASSAGTSLTGELFF
TRBV7-9,-,once,TRBJ2-7,15,TGTGCCAGCAGCGGGGACCGTGGGAAGCCCCACGAGCAGTACTTC,CASSGDRGKPHEQYF
TRBV7-9,-,once,TRBJ2-5,15,TGTGCCAGCAGCTTACCCTTAGGAGGGCCAGAGACCCAGTACTTC,CASSLPLGGPETQYF
TRBV5-1,TRBD1,-,TRBJ1-1,22,TGCGCCAGCAGCTTGGACCGGGAGCATCGGATGTGGACTTACAGGGGGAACACTGAAGCTTTCTTT,CASSLDREHRMWTYRGNTEAFF
TRBV18,-,-,TRBJ1-2,13,TGTGCCAGCTCAATGGAGGGGGGCTATGGCTACACCTTC,CASSMEGGYGYTF
TRBV11-2,-,-,TRBJ2-7,14,TGTGCCAGCAGCTTGGCGAGGGGGGGGGACGAGCAGTACTTC,CASSLARGGDEQYF
TRBV28,TRBD1,-,TRBJ2-7,14,TGTGCCAGCAGTTTTGGGGACAGGGTCTACGAGCAGTACTTC,CASSFGDRVYEQYF
TRBV15,TRBD2,-,TRBJ2-1,17,TGTGCCACCAGAGCAATTGTAGCGGGAGGGCACTACAATGAGCAGTTCTTC,CATRAIVAGGHYNEQFF
TRBV28,-,-,TRBJ2-1,13,TGTGCCAGCAGTTTTACCCAGGACAATGAGCAGTTCTTC,CASSFTQDNEQFF
TRBV6-1,TRBD2,-,TRBJ2-1,13,TGTGCCAGCACTAGCGGGGACTACAATGAGCAGTTCTTC,CASTSGDYNEQFF
TRBV7-9,-,-,TRBJ2-5,14,TGTGCCAGCAGCTTAGTTACAGGCCAAGAGACCCAGTACTTC,CASSLVTGQETQYF
TRBV13,-,-,TRBJ2-3,15,TGTGCCAGCAGCTTAGGGGGTGAGGACACAGATACGCAGTATTTT,CASSLGGEDTDTQYF
TRBV7-3,-,-,TRBJ2-1,14,TGTGCCAGCAGCTTAAACCCCTCTGTAAATGAGCAGTTCTTC,CASSLNPSVNEQFF
TRBV7-2,TRBD2,-,TRBJ2-2,17,TGTGCCAGCAGCTGTAGCCGACTAGCGGCGAACACCGGGGAGCTGTTTTTT,CASSCSRLAANTGELFF
TRBV9,-,-,TRBJ2-1,17,TGTGCCAGCAGCGTAGGTAGGACGGGAAACTCCTACAATGAGCAGTTCTTC,CASSVGRTGNSYNEQFF
TRBV15,-,-,TRBJ1-1,15,TGTGCCACCAGCAGTGGGTGGGGGACCGAGAATGAAGCTTTCTTT,CATSSGWGTENEAFF
TRBV5-1,-,-,TRBJ2-3,15,TGCGCCAGCAGCTTGTTAACCGCCGGCACAGATACGCAGTATTTT,CASSLLTAGTDTQYF
TRBV27,-,few,TRBJ1-4,15,TGTGCCAGCAGCCTTATAGGGACGGGGAGAGAAAAACTGTTTTTT,CASSLIGTGREKLFF
TRBV27,-,-,TRBJ2-1,11,TGTGCCAGCAGTGGCGGCAGTGAGCAGTTCTTC,CASSGGSEQFF
TRBV6-5,TRBD1,once,TRBJ2-7,13,TGTGCCAGCACATGGGGGACAGGGTACGAGCAGTACTTC,CASTWGTGYEQYF
TRBV6-5,TRBD1,-,TRBJ1-2,12,TGTGCCAGCAGTCCAGGGGGTGTTGGCTACACCTTC,CASSPGGVGYTF
TRBV2,-,-,TRBJ2-1,10,TGTGCCAGCCGGGACAATGAGCAGTTCTTC,CASRDNEQFF